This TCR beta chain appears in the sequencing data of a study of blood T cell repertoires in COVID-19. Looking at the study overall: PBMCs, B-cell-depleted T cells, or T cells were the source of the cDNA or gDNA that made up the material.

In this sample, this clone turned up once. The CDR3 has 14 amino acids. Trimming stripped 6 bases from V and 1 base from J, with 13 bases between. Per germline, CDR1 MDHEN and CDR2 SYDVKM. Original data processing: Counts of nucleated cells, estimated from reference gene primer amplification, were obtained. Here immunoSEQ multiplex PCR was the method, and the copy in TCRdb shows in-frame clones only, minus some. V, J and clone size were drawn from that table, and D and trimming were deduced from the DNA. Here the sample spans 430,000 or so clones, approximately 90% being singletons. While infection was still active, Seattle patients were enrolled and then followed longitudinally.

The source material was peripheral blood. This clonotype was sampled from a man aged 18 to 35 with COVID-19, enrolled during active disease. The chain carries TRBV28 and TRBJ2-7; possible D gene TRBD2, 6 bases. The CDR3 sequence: CASRKGGYSYEQYF. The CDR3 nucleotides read TGTGCCAGCAGAAAGGGAGGCTATTCCTACGAGCAGTACTTC.